This T cell receptor beta chain was sequenced in a study of T cell clonality in common variable immunodeficiency. The assay was immunoSEQ multiplex PCR, and TCRdb's table has in-frame clones only and misses some. The repertoire consists of about 26,000 clones, none detected only once. Reduced serum IgG, IgA and/or IgM plus specific antibody deficiency defined CVID. CVID subjects were 15 female and approximately 30 male, aged roughly 9 to 70. CDR3 length: 13 residues. The V gene's germline CDR1 is SEHNR and CDR2 FQNEAQ (reference sequence). V lost 5 bases, J lost 6 bases, and 11 bases lay in between. Study-wide findings and caveats: In common variable immunodeficiency, TCR beta chains reportedly carried fewer deletions and N-nucleotide insertions. Compared with controls, CVID subjects had fewer shared TCRbeta clones.

A note on this clone: What it binds is not known. The read halts 3 residues ahead of the CDR3 end, with the missing end drawn from the germline J gene.

Sample: peripheral blood mononuclear cells. The receptor was isolated from a human donor with common variable immunodeficiency. The chain links TRBV7-9 to TRBJ2-1, with D unclear. CDR3 loop: CASSNSGPNEQFF. The DNA read from the CDR3 is TGTGCCAGCAGCAATTCAGGTCCCAATGAG.